This record looks at one TCR beta chain sequence and its context. Its antigen is still unknown. This sample is drawn from a study of T cell clones after liver transplantation. TCRdb's table, derived via immunoSEQ multiplex PCR, lists solely in-frame clones and lacks some. The sample yields around 71,000 clones, 80% seen once. Findings and limits, study-wide: Graft donor-reactive T cells may have migrated into the graft rather than being deleted.

The clonotype originates from a human patient who received a liver transplant. Some T cells may trace back to the graft donor. Material: CD4+ T cells from blood, obtained 12 months after liver transplant.

CDR3 loop: CASRGRDTKNTEAFF. In DNA form, the CDR3 reads TGTGCCAGCAGAGGCAGGGACACAAAGAACACTGAAGCTTTCTTT. The V gene is TRBV5-6, the J gene TRBJ1-1; D might be TRBD1 (6 bases). Trimming cost V 5 bases and J 1 base, with 15 bases left between them. CDR3 length: 15 residues. Germline CDR1 reads SGHDT; CDR2 reads YYEEEE.